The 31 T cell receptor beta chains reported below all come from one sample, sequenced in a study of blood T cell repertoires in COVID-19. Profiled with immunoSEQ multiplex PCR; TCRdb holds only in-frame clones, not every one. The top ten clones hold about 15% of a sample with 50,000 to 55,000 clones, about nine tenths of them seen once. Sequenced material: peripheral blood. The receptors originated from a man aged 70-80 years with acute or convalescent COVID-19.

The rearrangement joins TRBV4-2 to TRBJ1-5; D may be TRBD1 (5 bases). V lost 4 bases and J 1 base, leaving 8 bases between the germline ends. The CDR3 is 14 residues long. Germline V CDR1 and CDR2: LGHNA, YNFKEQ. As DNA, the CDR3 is TGTGCCAGCAGCCTGACAGAAAGCAATCAGCCCCAGCATTTT. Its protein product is CASSLTESNQPQHF.

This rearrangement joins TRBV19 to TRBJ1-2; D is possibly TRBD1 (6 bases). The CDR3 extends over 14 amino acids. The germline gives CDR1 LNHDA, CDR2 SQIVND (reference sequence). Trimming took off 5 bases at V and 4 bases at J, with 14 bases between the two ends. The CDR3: CASSRDTAIYGYTF. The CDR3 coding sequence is TGTGCCAGTAGTCGGGACACGGCCATCTATGGCTACACCTTC. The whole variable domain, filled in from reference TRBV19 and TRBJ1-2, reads DGGITQSPKYLFRKEGQNVTLSCEQNLNHDAMYWYRQDPGQGLRLIYYSQIVNDFQKGDIAEGYSVSREKKESFPLTVTSAQKNPTAFYLCASSRDTAIYGYTFGSGTRLTVV.

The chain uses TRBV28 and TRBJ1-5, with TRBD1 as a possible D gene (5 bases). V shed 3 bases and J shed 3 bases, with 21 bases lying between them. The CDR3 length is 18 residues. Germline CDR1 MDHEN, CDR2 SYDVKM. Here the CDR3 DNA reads TGTGCCAGCAGTTTGCCTACCCTGGATGCGGGGGACAATCAGCCCCAGCATTTT. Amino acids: CASSLPTLDAGDNQPQHF.

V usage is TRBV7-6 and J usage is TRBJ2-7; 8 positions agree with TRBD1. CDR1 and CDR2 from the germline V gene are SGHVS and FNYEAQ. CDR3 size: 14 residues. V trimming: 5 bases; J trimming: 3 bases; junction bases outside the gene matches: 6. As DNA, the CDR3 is TGTGCCAGCAGCGTGGGGACAGGACGCTACGAGCAGTACTTC. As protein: CASSVGTGRYEQYF.

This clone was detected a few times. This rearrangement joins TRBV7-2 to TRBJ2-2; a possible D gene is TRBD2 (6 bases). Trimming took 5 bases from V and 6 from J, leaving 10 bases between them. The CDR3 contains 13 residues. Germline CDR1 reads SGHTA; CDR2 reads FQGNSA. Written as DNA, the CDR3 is TGTGCCAGCAGCCTACTAGCCCCCGGGGAGCTGTTTTTT. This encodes CASSLLAPGELFF.

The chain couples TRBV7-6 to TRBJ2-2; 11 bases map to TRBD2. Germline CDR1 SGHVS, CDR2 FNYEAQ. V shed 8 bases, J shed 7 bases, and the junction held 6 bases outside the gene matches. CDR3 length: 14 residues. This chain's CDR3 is CASGSGGAGGELFF. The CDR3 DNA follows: TGTGCCAGCGGTAGCGGGGGGGCAGGCGGGGAGCTGTTTTTT.

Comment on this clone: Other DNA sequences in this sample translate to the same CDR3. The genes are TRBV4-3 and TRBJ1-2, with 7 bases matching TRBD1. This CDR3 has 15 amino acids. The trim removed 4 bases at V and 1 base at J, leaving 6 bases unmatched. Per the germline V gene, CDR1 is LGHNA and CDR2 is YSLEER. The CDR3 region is CASSPDRDFNYGYTF. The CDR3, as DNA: TGCGCCAGCAGCCCAGACAGGGATTTTAACTATGGCTACACCTTC.

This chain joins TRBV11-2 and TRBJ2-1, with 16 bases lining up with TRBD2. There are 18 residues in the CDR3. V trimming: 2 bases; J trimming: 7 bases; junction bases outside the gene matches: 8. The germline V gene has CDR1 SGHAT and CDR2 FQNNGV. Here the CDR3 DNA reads TGTGCCAGCAGCTTAAAGGGGACTAGCGGGGGGGCCGGGAATGAGCAGTTCTTC. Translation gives CASSLKGTSGGAGNEQFF. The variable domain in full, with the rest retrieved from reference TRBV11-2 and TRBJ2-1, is EAGVAQSPRYKIIEKRQSVAFWCNPISGHATLYWYQQILGQGPKLLIQFQNNGVVDDSQLPKDRFSAERLKGVDSTLKIQPAKLEDSAVYLCASSLKGTSGGAGNEQFFGPGTRLTVL.

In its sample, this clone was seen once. CDR3 in amino acids: CASSSVAANPQFF. In DNA form, the CDR3 reads TGTGCCAGCAGTTCTGTAGCGGCTAACCCCCAGTTCTTC. The gene calls are TRBV27 and TRBJ2-1; D possibly corresponds to TRBD2 (6 bases). With 4 bases removed from V and 13 bases from J, the gap between germline ends came to 17 bases. This CDR3 comprises 13 residues. The germline V gene has CDR1 MNHEY and CDR2 SMNVEV (reference sequence).

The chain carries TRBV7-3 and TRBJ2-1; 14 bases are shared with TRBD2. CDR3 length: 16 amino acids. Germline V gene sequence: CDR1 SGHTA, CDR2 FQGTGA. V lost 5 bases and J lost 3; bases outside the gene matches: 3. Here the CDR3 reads CASSTGTSGGYNEQFF. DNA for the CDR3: TGTGCCAGCAGCACCGGGACTAGCGGGGGCTACAATGAGCAGTTCTTC.

The CDR3, as DNA: TGCAGTGTAATGACATACACTGAAGCTTTCTTT. Encoded protein: CSVMTYTEAFF. This rearrangement joins TRBV20-1 to TRBJ1-1; D unresolved. The CDR3 covers 11 residues. The germline V gene encodes CDR1 DFQATT and CDR2 SNEGSKA (reference sequence). V was clipped by 7 bases and J by 3 bases, with 9 bases between them.

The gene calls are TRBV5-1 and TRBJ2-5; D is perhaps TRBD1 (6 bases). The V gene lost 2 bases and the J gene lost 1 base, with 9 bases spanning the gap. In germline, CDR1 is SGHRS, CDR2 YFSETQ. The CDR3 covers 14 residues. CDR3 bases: TGCGCCAGCAGCTTCGGACAGCCCCAAGAGACCCAGTACTTC. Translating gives CASSFGQPQETQYF.

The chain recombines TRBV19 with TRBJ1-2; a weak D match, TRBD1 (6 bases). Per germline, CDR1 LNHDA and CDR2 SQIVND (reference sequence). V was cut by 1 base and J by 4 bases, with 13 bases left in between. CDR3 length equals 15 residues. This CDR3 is CASSIGGHSGYGYTF. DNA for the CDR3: TGTGCCAGTAGTATAGGGGGACACTCTGGCTATGGCTACACCTTC.

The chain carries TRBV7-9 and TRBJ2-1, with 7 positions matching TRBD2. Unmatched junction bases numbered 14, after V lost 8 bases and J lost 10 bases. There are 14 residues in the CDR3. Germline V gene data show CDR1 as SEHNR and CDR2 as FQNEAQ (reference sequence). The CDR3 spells CASLDPKFGGEQFF. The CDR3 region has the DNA TGTGCCAGCTTGGACCCGAAGTTCGGGGGGGAGCAGTTCTTC.

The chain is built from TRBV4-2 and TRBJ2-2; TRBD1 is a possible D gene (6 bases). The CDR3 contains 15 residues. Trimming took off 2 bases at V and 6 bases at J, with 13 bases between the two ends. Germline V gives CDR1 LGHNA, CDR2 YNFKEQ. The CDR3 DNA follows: TGTGCCAGCAGCCAACGACAGGAAGACCCCGGGGAGCTGTTTTTT. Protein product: CASSQRQEDPGELFF.

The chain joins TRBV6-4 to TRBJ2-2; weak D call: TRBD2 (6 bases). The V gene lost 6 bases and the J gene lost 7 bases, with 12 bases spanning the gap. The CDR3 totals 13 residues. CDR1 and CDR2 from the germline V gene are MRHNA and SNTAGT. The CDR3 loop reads CASREPGSGELFF. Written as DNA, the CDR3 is TGTGCCAGCAGAGAACCCGGGAGCGGGGAGCTGTTTTTT.

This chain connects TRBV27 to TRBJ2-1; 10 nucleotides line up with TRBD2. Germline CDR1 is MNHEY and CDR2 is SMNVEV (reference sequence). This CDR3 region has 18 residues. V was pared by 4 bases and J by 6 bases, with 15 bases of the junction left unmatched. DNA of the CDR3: TGTGCCAGCAGTTACGCTAGCGGGAGTTTCAAGGGTTTCAATGAGCAGTTCTTC. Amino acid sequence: CASSYASGSFKGFNEQFF.

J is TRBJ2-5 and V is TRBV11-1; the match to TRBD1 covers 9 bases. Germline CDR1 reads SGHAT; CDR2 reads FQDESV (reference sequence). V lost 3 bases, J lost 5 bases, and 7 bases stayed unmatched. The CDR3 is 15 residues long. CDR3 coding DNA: TGTGCCAGCAGCTTCAAACAGGGGGCGAGGGAGACCCAGTACTTC. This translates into CASSFKQGARETQYF.

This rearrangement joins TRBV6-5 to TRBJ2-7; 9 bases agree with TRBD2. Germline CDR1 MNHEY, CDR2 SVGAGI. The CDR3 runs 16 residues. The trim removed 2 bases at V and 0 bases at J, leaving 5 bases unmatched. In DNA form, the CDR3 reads TGTGCCAGCAGTTACCGCTATAGCGGGAGCTCCTACGAGCAGTACTTC. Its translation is CASSYRYSGSSYEQYF.

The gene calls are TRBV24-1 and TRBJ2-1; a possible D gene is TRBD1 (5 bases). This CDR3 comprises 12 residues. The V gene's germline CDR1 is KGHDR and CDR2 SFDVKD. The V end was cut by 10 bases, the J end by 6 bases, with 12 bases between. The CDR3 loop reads CATEGDSNEQFF. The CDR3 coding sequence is TGTGCCACGGAAGGTGACAGCAATGAGCAGTTCTTC.

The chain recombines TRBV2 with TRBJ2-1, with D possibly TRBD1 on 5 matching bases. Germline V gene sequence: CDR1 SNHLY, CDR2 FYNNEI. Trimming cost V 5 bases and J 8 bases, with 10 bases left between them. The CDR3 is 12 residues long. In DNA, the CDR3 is TGTGCCAGCAGTCCTGACAGTCATGAGCAGTTCTTC. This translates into CASSPDSHEQFF.

CDR3 amino acids: CASSDPNRARTGELFF. The CDR3 DNA follows: TGTGCCAGCAGTGACCCGAACAGGGCACGGACCGGGGAGCTGTTTTTT. The V and J genes are TRBV6-4 and TRBJ2-2, with D maybe TRBD1 (6 bases). Germline CDR1 reads MRHNA; CDR2 reads SNTAGT. Trimming cost V 2 bases and J 5 bases, with 15 bases left between them. This CDR3 spans 16 amino acids.

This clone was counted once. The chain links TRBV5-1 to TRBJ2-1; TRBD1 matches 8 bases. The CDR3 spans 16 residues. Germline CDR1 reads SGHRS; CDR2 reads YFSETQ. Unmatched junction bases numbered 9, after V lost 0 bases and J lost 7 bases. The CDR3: CASSLGPRQGKNEQFF. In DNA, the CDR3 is TGCGCCAGCAGCTTGGGCCCTCGACAGGGGAAGAATGAGCAGTTCTTC.

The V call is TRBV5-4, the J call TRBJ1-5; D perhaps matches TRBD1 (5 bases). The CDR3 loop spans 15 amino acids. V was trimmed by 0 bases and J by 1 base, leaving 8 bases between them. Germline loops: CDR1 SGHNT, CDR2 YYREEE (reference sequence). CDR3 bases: TGTGCCAGCAGCTTGGGGGGGGTGAGCAATCAGCCCCAGCATTTT. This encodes CASSLGGVSNQPQHF. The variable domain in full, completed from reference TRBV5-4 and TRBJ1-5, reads ETGVTQSPTHLIKTRGQQVTLRCSSQSGHNTVSWYQQALGQGPQFIFQYYREEENGRGNFPPRFSGLQFPNYSSELNVNALELDDSALYLCASSLGGVSNQPQHFGDGTRLSIL.

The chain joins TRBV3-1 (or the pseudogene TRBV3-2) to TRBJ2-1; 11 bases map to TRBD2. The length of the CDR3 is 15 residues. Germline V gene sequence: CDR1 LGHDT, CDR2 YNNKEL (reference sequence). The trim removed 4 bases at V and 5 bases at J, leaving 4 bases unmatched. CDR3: CASSPRLAGNNEQFF. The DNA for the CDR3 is TGTGCCAGCAGCCCGCGACTAGCGGGGAACAATGAGCAGTTCTTC.

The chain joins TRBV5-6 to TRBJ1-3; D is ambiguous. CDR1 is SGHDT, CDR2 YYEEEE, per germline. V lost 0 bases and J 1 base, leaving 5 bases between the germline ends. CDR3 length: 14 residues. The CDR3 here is CASSLAGSGNTIYF. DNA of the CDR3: TGTGCCAGCAGCTTGGCGGGGTCTGGAAACACCATATATTTT.

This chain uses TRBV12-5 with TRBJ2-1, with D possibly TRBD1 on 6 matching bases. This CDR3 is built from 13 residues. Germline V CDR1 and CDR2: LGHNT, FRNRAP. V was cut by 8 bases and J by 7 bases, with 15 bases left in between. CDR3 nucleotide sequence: TGTGCTAGTTCGTTGGGGGCGTGGAATGAGCAGTTCTTC. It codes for CASSLGAWNEQFF.

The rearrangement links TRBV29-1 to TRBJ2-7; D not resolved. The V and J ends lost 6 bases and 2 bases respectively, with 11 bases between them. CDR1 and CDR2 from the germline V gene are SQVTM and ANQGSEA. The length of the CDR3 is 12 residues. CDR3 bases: TGCAGCGTGAAAGACAACCCCTACGAGCAGTACTTC. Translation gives CSVKDNPYEQYF.

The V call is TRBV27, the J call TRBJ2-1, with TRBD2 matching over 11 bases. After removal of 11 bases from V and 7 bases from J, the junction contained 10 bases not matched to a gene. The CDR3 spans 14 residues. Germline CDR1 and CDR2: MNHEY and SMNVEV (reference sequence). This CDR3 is CAETSGTLTNEQFF. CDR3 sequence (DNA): TGTGCCGAGACTAGCGGGACCCTTACAAATGAGCAGTTCTTC.

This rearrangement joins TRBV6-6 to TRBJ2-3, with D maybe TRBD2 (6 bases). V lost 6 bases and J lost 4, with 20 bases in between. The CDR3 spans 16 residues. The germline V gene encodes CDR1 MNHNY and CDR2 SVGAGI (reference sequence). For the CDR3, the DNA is TGTGCCAGCAGCTGGCGAGGGTCGAGCGGGTCAGATACGCAGTATTTT. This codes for CASSWRGSSGSDTQYF.

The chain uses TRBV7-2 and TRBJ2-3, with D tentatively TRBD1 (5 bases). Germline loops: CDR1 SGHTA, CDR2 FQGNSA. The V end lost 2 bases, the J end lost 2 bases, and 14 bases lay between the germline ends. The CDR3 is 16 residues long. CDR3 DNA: TGTGCCAGCAGCTTAAGGTCGCAGGGATACACAGATACGCAGTATTTT. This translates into CASSLRSQGYTDTQYF.